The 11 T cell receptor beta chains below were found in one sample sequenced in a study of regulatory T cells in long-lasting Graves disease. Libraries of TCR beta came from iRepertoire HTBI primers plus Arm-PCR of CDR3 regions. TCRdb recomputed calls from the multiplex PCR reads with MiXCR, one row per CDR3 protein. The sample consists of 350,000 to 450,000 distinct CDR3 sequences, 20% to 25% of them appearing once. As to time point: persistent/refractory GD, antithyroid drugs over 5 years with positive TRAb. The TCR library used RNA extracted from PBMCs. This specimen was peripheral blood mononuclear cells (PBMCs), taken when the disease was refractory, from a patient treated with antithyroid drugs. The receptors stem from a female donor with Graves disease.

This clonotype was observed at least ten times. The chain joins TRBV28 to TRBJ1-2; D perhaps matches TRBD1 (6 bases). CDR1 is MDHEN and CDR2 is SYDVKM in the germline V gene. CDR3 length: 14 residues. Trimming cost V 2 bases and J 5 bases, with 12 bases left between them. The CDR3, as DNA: TGTGCCAGCAGTTTAAACACAGGGAGATATGGCTACACCTTC. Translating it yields CASSLNTGRYGYTF.

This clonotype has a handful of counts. This chain's CDR3 is CASSSRDGAFF. The CDR3 DNA reads as TGTGCCAGCAGCTCCCGAGACGGGGCTTTCTTT. The chain recombines TRBV5-4 with TRBJ1-1, with D uncertain. V was trimmed by 3 bases and J by 11 bases, leaving 11 bases between them. The CDR3 extends over 11 amino acids. CDR1 SGHNT and CDR2 YYREEE come from the germline V gene (reference sequence).

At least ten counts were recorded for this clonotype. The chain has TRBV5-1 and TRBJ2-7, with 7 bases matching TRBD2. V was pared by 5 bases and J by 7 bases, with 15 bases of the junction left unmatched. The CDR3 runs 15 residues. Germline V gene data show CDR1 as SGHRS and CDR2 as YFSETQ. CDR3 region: CASSKRGDSLGEQYF. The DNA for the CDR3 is TGCGCCAGCAGTAAGCGGGGAGACAGTCTAGGGGAGCAGTACTTC.

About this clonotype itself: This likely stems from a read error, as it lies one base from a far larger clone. The CDR3 DNA reads TGTGCCAGCCGCTGGAGAGACAGGATAGACGGGGAGACCCAGTACTTC. Its protein product is CASRWRDRIDGETQYF. The V and J genes are TRBV28 and TRBJ2-5, with D tentatively TRBD1 (6 bases). Germline-derived CDR1 and CDR2 are MDHEN and SYDVKM. The length of the CDR3 is 16 residues. V gave up 8 bases and J gave up 5 bases, with 24 bases separating them.

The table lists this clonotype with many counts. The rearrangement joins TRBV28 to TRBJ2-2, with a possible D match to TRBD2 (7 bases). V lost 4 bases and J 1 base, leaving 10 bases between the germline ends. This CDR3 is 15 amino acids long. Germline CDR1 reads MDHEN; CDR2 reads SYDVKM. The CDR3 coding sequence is TGTGCCAGCAGTTCAGGGGAGGGGAACACCGGGGAGCTGTTTTTT. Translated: CASSSGEGNTGELFF.

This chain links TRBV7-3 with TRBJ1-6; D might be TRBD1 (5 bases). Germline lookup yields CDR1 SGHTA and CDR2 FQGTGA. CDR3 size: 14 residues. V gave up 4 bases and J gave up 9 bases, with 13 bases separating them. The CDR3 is CASSSIGTGSPLHF. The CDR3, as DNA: TGTGCCAGCAGCTCCATCGGGACGGGTTCACCCCTCCACTTT.

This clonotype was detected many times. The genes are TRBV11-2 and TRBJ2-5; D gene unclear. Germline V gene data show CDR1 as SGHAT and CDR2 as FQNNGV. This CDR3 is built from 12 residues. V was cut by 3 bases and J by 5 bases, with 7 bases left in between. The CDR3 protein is CASSFYGETQYF. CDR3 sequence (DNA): TGTGCCAGCAGCTTTTATGGGGAGACCCAGTACTTC.

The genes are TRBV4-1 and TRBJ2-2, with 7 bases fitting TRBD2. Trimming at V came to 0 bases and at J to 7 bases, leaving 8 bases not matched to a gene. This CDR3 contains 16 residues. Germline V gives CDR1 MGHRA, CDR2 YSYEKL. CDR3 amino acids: CASSQDGGGAGGELFF. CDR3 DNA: TGCGCCAGCAGCCAAGATGGGGGGGGAGCGGGCGGGGAGCTGTTTTTT.

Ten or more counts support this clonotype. In nucleotides, the CDR3 is TGTGCCAGCAGTCCCGGACAGACTAACTATGGCTACACCTTC. Translation: CASSPGQTNYGYTF. The chain combines TRBV28 with TRBJ1-2; D perhaps matches TRBD1 (6 bases). Trimming pared 5 bases from V and 0 bases from J, leaving 10 bases between. The CDR3 has 14 amino acids. Germline V lookup: CDR1 MDHEN, CDR2 SYDVKM.

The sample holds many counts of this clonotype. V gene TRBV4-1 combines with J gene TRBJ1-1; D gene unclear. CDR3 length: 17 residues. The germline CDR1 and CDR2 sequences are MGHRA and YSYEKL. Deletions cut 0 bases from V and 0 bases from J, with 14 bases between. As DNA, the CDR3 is TGCGCCAGCAGCCAAGATCAGTTTTCAGCGCTGAACACTGAAGCTTTCTTT. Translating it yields CASSQDQFSALNTEAFF.

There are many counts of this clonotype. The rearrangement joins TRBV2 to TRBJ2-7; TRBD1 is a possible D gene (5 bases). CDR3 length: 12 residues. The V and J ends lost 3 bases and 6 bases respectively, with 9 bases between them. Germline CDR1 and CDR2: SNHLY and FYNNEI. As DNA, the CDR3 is TGTGCCAGCAGTGACTCCAGGGTCGAGCAGTACTTC. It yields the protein CASSDSRVEQYF.